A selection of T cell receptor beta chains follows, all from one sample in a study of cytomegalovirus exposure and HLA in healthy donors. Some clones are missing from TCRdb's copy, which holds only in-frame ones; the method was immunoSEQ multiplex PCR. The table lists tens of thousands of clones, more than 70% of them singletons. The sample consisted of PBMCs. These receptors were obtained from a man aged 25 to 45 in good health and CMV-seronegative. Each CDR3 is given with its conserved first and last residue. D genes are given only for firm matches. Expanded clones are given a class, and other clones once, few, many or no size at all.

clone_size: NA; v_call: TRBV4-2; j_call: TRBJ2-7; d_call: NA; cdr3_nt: TGTGCCAGCAGCCAAGATCTCACGGGAGTCTACGAGCAGTACTTC; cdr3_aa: CASSQDLTGVYEQYF
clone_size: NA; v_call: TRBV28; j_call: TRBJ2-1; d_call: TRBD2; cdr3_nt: TGTGCCAGCAGTTTCGGACTAGCGCTATACAATGAGCAGTTCTTC; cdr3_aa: CASSFGLALYNEQFF
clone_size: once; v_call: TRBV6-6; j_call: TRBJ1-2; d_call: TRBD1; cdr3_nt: TGTGCCAGCAGTGACAGGGGGAATGGCTACACCTTC; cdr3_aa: CASSDRGNGYTF
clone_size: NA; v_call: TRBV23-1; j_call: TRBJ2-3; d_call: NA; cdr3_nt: TGCGCCAGCAGTCAAAGAGCTCAGGCTACAGATACGCAGTATTTT; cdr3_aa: CASSQRAQATDTQYF
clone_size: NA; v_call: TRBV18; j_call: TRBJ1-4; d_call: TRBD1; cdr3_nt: TGTGCCAGCTCACCAACGACAGGGTTTGATGAAAAACTGTTTTTT; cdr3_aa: CASSPTTGFDEKLFF
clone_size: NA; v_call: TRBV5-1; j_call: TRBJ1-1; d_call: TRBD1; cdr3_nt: TGCGCCAGCAGCTTGGAGGGACAGGACACTGAAGCTTTCTTT; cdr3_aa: CASSLEGQDTEAFF
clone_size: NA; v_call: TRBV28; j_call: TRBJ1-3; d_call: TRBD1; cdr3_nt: TGTGCCAGCAGCCCTGACAGGGTCTCTGGAAACACCATATATTTT; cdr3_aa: CASSPDRVSGNTIYF
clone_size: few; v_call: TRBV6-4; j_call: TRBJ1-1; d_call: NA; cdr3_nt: TGTGCCAGCAGAGAACAAGTTAACACTGAAGCTTTCTTT; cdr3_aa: CASREQVNTEAFF
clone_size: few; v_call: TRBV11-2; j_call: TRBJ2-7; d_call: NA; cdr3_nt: TGTGCCAGCAGCGAGGAAGGACTGGATTTCTACGAGCAGTACTTC; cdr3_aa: CASSEEGLDFYEQYF
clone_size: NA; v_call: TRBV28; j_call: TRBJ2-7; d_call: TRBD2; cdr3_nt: TGTGCCAGCAGTCCAAGACTAGCGGGTTACTACGAGCAGTACTTC; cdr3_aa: CASSPRLAGYYEQYF
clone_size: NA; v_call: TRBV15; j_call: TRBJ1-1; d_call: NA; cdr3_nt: TGTGCCACCAGCAGGGAGCACGTGAACACTGAAGCTTTCTTT; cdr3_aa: CATSREHVNTEAFF
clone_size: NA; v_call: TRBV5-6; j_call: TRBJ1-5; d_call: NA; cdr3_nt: TGTGCCAGCAGCGGGGGGGGCGGTCAGCCCCAGCATTTT; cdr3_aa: CASSGGGGQPQHF
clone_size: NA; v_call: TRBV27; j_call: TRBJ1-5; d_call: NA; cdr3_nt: TGTGCCAGCAGAGGAGTTAGCAATCAGCCCCAGCATTTT; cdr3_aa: CASRGVSNQPQHF
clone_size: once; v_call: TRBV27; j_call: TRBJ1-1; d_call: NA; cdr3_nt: TGTGCCAGCCACCACAGAGATGAAGCTTTCTTT; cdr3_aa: CASHHRDEAFF
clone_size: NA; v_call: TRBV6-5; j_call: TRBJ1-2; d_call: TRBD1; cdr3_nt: TGTGCCAGCAGTAAACAGGGGGCTGAAGGCTACACCTTC; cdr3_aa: CASSKQGAEGYTF
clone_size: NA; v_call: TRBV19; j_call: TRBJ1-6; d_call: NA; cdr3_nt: TGTGCCAGTAGTATCCTCCGGGAATATAATTCACCCCTCCACTTT; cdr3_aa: CASSILREYNSPLHF
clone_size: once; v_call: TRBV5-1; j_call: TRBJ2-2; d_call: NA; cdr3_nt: TGCGCCAGCAACCTACAAACGGGATACGGGAACACCGGGGAGCTGTTTTTT; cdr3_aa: CASNLQTGYGNTGELFF
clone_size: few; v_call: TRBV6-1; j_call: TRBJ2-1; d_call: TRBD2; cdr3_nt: TGTGCCAGCAGTGAAGGGTTGACTAGCAGCAATGAGCAGTTCTTC; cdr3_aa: CASSEGLTSSNEQFF
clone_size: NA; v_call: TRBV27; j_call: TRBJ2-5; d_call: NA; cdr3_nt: TGTGCCAGCAGCCCCTTGGCGGAAAGAAGCAGAGAGACCCAGTACTTC; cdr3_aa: CASSPLAERSRETQYF
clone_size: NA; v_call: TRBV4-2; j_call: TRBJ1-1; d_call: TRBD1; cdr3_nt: TGTGCCAGCGCAAAGGGGGCTGGCATGAACACTGAAGCTTTCTTT; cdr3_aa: CASAKGAGMNTEAFF
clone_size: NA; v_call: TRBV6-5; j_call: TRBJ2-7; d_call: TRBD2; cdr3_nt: TGTGCCAGCAGCTCAGGACTAGCGGCCTACGAGCAGTACTTC; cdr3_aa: CASSSGLAAYEQYF
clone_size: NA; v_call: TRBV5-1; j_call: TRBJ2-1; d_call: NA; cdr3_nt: TGCGCCAGCAGCTTGGTAGGGGCGCAGAACAATGAGCAGTTCTTC; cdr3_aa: CASSLVGAQNNEQFF
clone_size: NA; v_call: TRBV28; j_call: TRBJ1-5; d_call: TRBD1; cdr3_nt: TGTGCCAGCAGCTCAGGACAGGGGTTTCAGCCCCAGCATTTT; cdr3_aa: CASSSGQGFQPQHF
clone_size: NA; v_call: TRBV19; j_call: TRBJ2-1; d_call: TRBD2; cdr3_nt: TGTGCCACCCACGACCCTAGCGGGAGCAATGAGCAGTTCTTC; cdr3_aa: CATHDPSGSNEQFF
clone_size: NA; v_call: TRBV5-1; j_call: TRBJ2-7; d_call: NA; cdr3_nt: TGCGCCAGCAGCCCGACCCTTGGGGGCGGGAGCTCGTACGAGCAGTACTTC; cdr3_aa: CASSPTLGGGSSYEQYF
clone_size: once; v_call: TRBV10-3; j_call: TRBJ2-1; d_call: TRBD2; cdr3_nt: TGTGCCATCAGTAGCGGGGGGGCATACAATGAGCAGTTCTTC; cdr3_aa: CAISSGGAYNEQFF
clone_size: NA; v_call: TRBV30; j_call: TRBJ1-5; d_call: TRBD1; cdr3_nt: TGTGCCTGGAGTGTACCTAAGACAGGGTCTCAGCCCCAGCATTTT; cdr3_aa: CAWSVPKTGSQPQHF
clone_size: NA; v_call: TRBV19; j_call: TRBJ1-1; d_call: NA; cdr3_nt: TGTGCCAGCCGTCTCGGGGGAGGCACTGAAGCTTTCTTT; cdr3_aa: CASRLGGGTEAFF
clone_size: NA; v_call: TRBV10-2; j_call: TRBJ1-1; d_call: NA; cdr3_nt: TGCGCCAGCAGATCACAGGGAGGGGGTGTTGGGGTCACTGAAGCTTTCTTT; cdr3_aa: CASRSQGGGVGVTEAFF
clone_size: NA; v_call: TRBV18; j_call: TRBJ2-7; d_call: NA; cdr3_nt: TGTGCCAGCTCACCATTGGAGAGCTCCTACGAGCAGTACTTC; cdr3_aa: CASSPLESSYEQYF
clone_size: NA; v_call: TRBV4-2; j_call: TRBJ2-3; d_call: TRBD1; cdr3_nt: TGTGCCAGCAGCCCCCCCGGTTTGCAGGGGGCAGGGGATACGCAGTATTTT; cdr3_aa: CASSPPGLQGAGDTQYF
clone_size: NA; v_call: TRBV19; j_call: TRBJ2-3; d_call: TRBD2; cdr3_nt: TGTGCCAGTAGTAGGGGACTAGCGGCCACAGATACGCAGTATTTT; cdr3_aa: CASSRGLAATDTQYF
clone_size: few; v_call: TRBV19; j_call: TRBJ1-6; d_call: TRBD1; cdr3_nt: TGTGCCAGTAGTCCTACTCCACAGGGGTCCAATTCACCCCTCCACTTT; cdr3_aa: CASSPTPQGSNSPLHF
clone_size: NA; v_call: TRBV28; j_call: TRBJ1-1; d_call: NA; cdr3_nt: TGTGCCAGCAGTTTATGGAGCAGGGGCGGAACTGAAGCTTTCTTT; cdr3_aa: CASSLWSRGGTEAFF
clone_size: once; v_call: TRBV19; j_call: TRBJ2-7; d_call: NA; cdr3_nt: TGTGCCAGTAGTATAGGTCGGGGGTCCTACGAGCAGTACTTC; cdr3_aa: CASSIGRGSYEQYF
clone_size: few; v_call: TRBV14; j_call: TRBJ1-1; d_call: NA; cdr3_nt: TGTGCCAGCAGCCACTTAGGGAGCAGTTGGGACACATTT; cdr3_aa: CASSHLGSSWDTF
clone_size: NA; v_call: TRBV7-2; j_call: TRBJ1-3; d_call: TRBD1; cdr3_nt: TGTGCCAGCAGCCCCCCAGGGGGCTCTGGAAACACCATATATTTT; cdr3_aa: CASSPPGGSGNTIYF
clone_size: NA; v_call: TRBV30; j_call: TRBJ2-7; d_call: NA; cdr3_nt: TGTGCCTGGAGTGTACAGGATAAGCAGTACTTC; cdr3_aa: CAWSVQDKQYF
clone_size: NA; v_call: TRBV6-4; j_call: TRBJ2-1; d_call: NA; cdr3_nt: TGTGCCAGCCGAATTAGTGGAAGCGTGTACAATGAGCAGTTCTTC; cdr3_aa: CASRISGSVYNEQFF
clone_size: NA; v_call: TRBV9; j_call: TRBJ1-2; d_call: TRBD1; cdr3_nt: TGTGCCAGCAGCGTCAGGGGGATAGAGGGCTACACCTTC; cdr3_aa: CASSVRGIEGYTF
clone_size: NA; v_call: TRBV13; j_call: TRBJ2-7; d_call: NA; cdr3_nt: TGTGCCAGCAGCCTTCAGGGGTTAATCTCCTACGAGCAGTACTTC; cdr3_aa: CASSLQGLISYEQYF
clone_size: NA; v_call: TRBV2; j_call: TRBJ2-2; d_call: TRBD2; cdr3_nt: TGTGCCAGCAAGCGGGGGGGCGGTGGCCCCGGGGAGCTGTTTTTT; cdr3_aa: CASKRGGGGPGELFF
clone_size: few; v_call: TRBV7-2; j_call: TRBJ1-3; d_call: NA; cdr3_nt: TGTGCCAGCAGCTTGGGGGCATCTGGAAACACCATATATTTT; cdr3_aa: CASSLGASGNTIYF
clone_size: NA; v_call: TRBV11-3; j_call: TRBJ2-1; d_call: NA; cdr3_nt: TGTGCCAGCAGCTTAGATATCCCAGGGGAGTTGCGGTTCTTC; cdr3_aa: CASSLDIPGELRFF
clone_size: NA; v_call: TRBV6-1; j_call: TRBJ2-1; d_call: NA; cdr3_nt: TGTGCCAGCACTAGGGGGAGTGAGCAGTTCTTC; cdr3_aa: CASTRGSEQFF
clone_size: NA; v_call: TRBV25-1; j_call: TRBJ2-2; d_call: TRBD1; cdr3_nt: TGTGCCAGCAGTGCGGGACAGGACACCGGGGAGCTGTTTTTT; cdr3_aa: CASSAGQDTGELFF
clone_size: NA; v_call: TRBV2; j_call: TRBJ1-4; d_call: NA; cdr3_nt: TGTGCCAGCAGTGAAGGTAGTCGGCGGGAAAAACTGTTTTTT; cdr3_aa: CASSEGSRREKLFF
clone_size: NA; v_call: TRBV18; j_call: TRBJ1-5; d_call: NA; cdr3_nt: TGTGCCAGCTCACCACCCGGCGGTCAGCCCCAGCATTTT; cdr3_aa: CASSPPGGQPQHF
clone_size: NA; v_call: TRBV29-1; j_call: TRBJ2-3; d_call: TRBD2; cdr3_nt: TGCAGCGTTGAGACTAGCCGCGGAAGCACAGATACGCAGTATTTT; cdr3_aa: CSVETSRGSTDTQYF
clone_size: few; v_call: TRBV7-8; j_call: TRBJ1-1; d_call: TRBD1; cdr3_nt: TGTGCCAGCAGCCCAAGGACAGGAAGCACTGAAGCTTTCTTT; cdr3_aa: CASSPRTGSTEAFF
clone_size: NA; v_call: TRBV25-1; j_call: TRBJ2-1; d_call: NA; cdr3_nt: TGTGCCAGCAGTGATCTAGTTTTCGGTGAGCAGTTCTTC; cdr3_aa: CASSDLVFGEQFF
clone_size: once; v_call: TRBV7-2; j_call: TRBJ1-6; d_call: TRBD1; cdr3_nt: TGTGCCAGCAGCCGGACAGGGGCTAATTCACCCCTCCACTTT; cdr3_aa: CASSRTGANSPLHF